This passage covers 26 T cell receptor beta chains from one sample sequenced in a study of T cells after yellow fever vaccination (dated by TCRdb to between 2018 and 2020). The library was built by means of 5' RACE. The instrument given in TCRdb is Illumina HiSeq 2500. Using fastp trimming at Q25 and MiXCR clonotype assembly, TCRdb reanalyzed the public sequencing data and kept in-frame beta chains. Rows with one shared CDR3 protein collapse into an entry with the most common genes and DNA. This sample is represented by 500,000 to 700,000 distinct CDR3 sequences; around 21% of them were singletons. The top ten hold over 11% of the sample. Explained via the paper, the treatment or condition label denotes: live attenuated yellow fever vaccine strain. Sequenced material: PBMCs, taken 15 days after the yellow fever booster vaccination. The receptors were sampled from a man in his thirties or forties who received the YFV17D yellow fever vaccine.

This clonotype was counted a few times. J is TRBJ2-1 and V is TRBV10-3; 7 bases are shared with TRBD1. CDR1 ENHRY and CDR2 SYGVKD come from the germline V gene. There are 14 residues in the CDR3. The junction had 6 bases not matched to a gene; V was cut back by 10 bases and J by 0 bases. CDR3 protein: CARRQGSSYNEQFF. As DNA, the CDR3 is TGTGCCAGAAGACAGGGAAGCTCCTACAATGAGCAGTTCTTC.

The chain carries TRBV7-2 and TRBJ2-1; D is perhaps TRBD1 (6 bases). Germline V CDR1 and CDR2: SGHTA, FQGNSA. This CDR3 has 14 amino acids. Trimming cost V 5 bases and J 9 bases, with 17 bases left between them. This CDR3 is CASSPSQGSSEQFF. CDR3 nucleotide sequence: TGTGCCAGCAGCCCGTCTCAGGGGTCTAGTGAGCAGTTCTTC.

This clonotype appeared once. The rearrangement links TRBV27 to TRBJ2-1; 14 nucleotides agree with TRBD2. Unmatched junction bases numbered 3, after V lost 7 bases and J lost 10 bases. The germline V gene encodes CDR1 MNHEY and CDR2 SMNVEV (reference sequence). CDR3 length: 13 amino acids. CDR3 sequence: CASKGLAGVEQFF. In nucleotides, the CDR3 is TGTGCCAGCAAGGGACTAGCGGGAGTGGAGCAGTTCTTC.

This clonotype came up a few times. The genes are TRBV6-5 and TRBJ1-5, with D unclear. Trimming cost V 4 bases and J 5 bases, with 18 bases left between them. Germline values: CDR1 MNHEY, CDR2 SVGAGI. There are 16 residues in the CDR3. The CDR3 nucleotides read TGTGCCAGCAGTTCCGCCGGGTCCCCGAGGGATCAGCCCCAGCATTTT. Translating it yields CASSSAGSPRDQPQHF.

DNA for the CDR3: TGTGCCAGCGCTGGACAGGAGGGTGCATATGAGCAGTTCTTC. Translating it yields CASAGQEGAYEQFF. The chain is built from TRBV6-2 or TRBV6-3 and TRBJ2-1, with D possibly matching TRBD1 (7 bases). The CDR3 covers 14 residues. In germline, CDR1 is MNHEY, CDR2 SVGEGT. V was pared by 8 bases and J by 8 bases, with 19 bases between.

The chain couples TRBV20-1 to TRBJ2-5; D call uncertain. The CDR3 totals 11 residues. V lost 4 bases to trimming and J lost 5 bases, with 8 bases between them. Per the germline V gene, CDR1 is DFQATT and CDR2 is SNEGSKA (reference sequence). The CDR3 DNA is TGCAGTGCTATATTTAGGGAGACCCAGTACTTC. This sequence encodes CSAIFRETQYF.

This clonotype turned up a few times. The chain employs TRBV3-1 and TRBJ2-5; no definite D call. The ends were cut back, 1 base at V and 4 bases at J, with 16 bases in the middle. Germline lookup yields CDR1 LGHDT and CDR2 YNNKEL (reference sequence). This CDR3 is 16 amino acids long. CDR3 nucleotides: TGTGCCAGCAGCCAAGCTCACAGCGCTGGAGCAGAGACCCAGTACTTC. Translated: CASSQAHSAGAETQYF.

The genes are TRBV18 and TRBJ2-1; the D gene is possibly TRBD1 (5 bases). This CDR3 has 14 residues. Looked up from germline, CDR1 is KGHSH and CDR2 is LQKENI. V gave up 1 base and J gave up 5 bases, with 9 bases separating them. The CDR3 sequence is CASSPRRDDNEQFF. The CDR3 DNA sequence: TGTGCCAGCTCACCACGCAGGGATGACAATGAGCAGTTCTTC.

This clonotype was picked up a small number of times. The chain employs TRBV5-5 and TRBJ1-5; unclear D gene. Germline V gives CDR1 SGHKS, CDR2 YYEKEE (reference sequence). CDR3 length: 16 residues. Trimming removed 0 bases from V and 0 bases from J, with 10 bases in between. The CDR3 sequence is CASSLVGWASNQPQHF. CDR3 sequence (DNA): TGTGCCAGCAGCTTGGTGGGTTGGGCTAGCAATCAGCCCCAGCATTTT.

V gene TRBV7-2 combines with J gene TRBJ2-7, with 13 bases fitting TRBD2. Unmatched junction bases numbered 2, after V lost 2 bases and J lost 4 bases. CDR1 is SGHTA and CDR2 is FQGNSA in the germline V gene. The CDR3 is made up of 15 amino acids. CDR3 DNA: TGTGCCAGCAGCTTAACTAGCGGGAGGGGGTACGAGCAGTACTTC. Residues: CASSLTSGRGYEQYF.

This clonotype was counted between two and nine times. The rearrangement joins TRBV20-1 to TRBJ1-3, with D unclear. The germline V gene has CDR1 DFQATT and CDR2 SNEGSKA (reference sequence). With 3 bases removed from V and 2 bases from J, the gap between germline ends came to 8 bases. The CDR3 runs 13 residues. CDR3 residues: CSASSGPGNTIYF. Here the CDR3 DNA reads TGCAGTGCTAGTTCTGGGCCTGGAAACACCATATATTTT.

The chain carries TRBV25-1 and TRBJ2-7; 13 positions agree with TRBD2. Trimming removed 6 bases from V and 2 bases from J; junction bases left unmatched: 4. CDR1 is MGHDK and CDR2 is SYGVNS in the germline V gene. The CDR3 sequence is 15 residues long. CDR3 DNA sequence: TGTGCCAGCAGAACTAGCGGGAGGGCGGCCTACGAGCAGTACTTC. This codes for CASRTSGRAAYEQYF.

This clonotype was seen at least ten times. CDR3 residues: CASSSRDRSEQYF. For the CDR3, the DNA is TGTGCCAGCAGCTCAAGAGACAGATCCGAGCAGTACTTC. The rearrangement links TRBV7-2 to TRBJ2-7; D is possibly TRBD1 (5 bases). Trimming removed 4 bases at V and 6 bases at J, with 13 bases between. The CDR3 extends over 13 amino acids. The germline gives CDR1 SGHTA, CDR2 FQGNSA.

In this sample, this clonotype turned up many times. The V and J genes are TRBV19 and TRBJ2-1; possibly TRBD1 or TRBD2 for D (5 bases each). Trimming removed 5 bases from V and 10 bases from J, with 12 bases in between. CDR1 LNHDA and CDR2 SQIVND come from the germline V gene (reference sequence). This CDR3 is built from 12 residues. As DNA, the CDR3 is TGTGCCAGTAGTCCGAGGGGCCTAGAGCAGTTCTTC. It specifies CASSPRGLEQFF.

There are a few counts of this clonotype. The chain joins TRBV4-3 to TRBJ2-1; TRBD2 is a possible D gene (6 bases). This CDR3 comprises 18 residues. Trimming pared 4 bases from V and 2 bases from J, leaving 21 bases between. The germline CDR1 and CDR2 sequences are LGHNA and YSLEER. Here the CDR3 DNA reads TGCGCCAGCAGCCGCCCCGGGGGTGTAGCGGAAACCTACAATGAGCAGTTCTTC. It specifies CASSRPGGVAETYNEQFF.

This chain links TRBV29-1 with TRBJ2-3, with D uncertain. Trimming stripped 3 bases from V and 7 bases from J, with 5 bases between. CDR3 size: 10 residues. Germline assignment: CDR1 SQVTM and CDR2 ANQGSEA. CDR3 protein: CSVDSYTQYF. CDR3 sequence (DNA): TGCAGCGTTGACTCGTATACGCAGTATTTT.

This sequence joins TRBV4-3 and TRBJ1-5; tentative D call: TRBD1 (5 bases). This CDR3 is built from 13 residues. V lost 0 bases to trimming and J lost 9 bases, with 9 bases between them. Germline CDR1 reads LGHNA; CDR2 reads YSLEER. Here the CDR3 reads CASSQDPGTPQHF. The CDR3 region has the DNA TGCGCCAGCAGCCAAGACCCGGGGACGCCCCAGCATTTT.

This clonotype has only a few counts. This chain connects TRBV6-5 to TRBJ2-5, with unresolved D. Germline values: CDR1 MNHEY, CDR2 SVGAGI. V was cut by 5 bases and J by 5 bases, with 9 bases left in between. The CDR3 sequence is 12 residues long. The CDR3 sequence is CASSREKETQYF. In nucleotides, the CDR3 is TGTGCCAGCAGTAGAGAAAAGGAGACCCAGTACTTC.

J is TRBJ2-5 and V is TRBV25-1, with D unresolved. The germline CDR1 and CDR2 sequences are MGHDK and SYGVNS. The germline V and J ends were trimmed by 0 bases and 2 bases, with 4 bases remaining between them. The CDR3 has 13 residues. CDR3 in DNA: TGTGCCAGCAGTGAATATAGTCAAGAGACCCAGTACTTC. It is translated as CASSEYSQETQYF.

The CDR3: CASSYSSNSYNEQFF. The CDR3 DNA follows: TGTGCCAGCAGTTACTCGAGTAACTCCTACAATGAGCAGTTCTTC. The chain employs TRBV6-2 or TRBV6-3 and TRBJ2-1; D is uncertain. Trimming stripped 0 bases from V and 0 bases from J, with 6 bases between. The CDR3 runs 15 residues. Germline loops: CDR1 MNHEY, CDR2 SVGEGT.

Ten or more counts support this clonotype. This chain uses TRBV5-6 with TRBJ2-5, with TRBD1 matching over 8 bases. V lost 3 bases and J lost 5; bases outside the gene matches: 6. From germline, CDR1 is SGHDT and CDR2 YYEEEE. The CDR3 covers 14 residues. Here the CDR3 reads CASSSLRQGETQYF. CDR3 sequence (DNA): TGTGCCAGCAGCTCACTACGACAGGGGGAGACCCAGTACTTC.

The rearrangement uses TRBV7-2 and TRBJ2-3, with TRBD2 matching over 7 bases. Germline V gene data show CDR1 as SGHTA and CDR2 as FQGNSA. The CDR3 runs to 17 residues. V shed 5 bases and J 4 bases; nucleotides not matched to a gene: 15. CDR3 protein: CASSPKVVTGGPDTQYF. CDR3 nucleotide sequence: TGTGCCAGCAGCCCTAAAGTTGTAACGGGAGGACCAGATACGCAGTATTTT. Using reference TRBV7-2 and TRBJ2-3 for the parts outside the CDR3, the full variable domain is GAGVSQSPSNKVTEKGKDVELRCDPISGHTALYWYRQSLGQGLEFLIYFQGNSAPDKSGLPSDRFSAERTGGSVSTLTIQRTQQEDSAVYLCASSPKVVTGGPDTQYFGPGTRLTVL.

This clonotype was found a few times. This CDR3 is CSASTRSGTSGPRWNEQFF. The CDR3 DNA reads TGCAGTGCTAGCACTAGGTCCGGGACTAGCGGGCCCAGATGGAATGAGCAGTTCTTC. The chain uses TRBV20-1 and TRBJ2-1; TRBD2 matches at 12 bases. Germline V lookup: CDR1 DFQATT, CDR2 SNEGSKA (reference sequence). Trimming removed 3 bases from V and 7 bases from J; junction bases left unmatched: 19. This CDR3 contains 19 residues.

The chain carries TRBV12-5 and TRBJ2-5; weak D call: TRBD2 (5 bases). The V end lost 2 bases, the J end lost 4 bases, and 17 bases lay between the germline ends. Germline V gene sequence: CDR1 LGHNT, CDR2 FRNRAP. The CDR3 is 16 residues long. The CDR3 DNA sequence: TGTGCTAGTGGTTTGAGGGTTGGTAGCGAGGGAGAGACCCAGTACTTC. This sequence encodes CASGLRVGSEGETQYF.

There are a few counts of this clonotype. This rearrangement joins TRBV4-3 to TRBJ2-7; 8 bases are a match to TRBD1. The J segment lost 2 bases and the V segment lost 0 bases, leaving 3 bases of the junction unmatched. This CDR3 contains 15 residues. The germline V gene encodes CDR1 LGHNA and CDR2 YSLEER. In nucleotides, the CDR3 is TGCGCCAGCAGCCAAGAACAACAGGGGGCCTACGAGCAGTACTTC. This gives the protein CASSQEQQGAYEQYF.

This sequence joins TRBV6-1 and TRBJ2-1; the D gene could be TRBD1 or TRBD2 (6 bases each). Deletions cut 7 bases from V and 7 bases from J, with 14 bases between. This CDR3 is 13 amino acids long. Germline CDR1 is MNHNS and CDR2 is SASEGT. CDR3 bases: TGTGCCAGCAACGAAGGGGGGCGGAATGAGCAGTTCTTC. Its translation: CASNEGGRNEQFF.